The 22 T cell receptor beta chains listed next were all sequenced from one sample in a study of blood T cell repertoires in COVID-19. Clones were read by immunoSEQ multiplex PCR, and TCRdb kept only the in-frame ones, dropping some. This sample has roughly 670,000 clones; 85% to 90% occur once, and the top ten carry more than 0.25%. Source material: peripheral blood. These receptors all stem from a woman aged 18-29 years with acute or convalescent COVID-19.

This clone was seen once. The chain links TRBV19 to TRBJ2-3; a possible D gene is TRBD2 (6 bases). The CDR3 runs 15 residues. V was cut by 3 bases and J by 4 bases, with 14 bases left in between. Germline V lookup: CDR1 LNHDA, CDR2 SQIVND (reference sequence). This CDR3 is CASSMDTGVSDTQYF. CDR3 bases: TGTGCCAGTAGTATGGACACGGGGGTCTCAGATACGCAGTATTTT.

The chain is built from TRBV3-1 (or the pseudogene TRBV3-2) and TRBJ1-2; weak D call: TRBD1 (6 bases). Trimming stripped 5 bases from V and 8 bases from J, with 12 bases between. This CDR3 region has 12 residues. CDR1 is LGHDT and CDR2 is YNNKEL in the germline V gene (reference sequence). The CDR3 region is CASSDTGFGYTF. CDR3 nucleotides: TGTGCCAGCAGCGACACAGGGTTCGGCTACACCTTC.

This clone appeared a few times. The rearrangement links TRBV12-3 or TRBV12-4 to TRBJ1-4; D is unresolved. Deletions cut 7 bases from V and 9 bases from J, with 9 bases between. The CDR3 spans 11 residues. The CDR3 reads CASTSGQKLFF. In DNA form, the CDR3 reads TGTGCCAGCACCTCGGGTCAAAAACTGTTTTTT.

This chain joins TRBV19 and TRBJ2-3; D is perhaps TRBD1 (6 bases). Germline V CDR1 and CDR2: LNHDA, SQIVND (reference sequence). Trimming took off 1 base at V and 0 bases at J, with 8 bases between the two ends. This CDR3 region has 15 residues. Here the CDR3 DNA reads TGTGCCAGTAGTATAGGGACAGCAAGCACAGATACGCAGTATTTT. This translates into CASSIGTASTDTQYF.

The chain links TRBV10-1 to TRBJ2-7; 7 positions agree with TRBD2. This CDR3 has 14 amino acids. Germline values: CDR1 WNHNN, CDR2 SYGVQD (reference sequence). With 8 bases clipped from V and 0 bases from J, the junction kept 7 bases outside the gene matches. CDR3 loop: CASLGLESSYEQYF. The CDR3 DNA follows: TGCGCCAGCCTTGGACTAGAAAGCTCCTACGAGCAGTACTTC.

This clone occurred a few times. The chain has TRBV7-2 and TRBJ1-3; a possible D gene is TRBD1 (5 bases). This CDR3 has 16 amino acids. Germline-derived CDR1 and CDR2 are SGHTA and FQGNSA. Trimming cost V 2 bases and J 4 bases, with 15 bases left between them. The CDR3 is CASSLQGEAGGNTIYF. CDR3 in DNA: TGTGCCAGCAGCTTACAGGGCGAAGCCGGGGGAAACACCATATATTTT.

This chain connects TRBV3-1 (or the pseudogene TRBV3-2) to TRBJ1-1; 8 positions agree with TRBD1. The CDR3 has 16 residues. Trimming took 4 bases from V and 1 from J; bases not matched to a gene: 8. Germline assignment: CDR1 LGHDT and CDR2 YNNKEL (reference sequence). The CDR3 coding sequence is TGTGCCAGCAGCCTTGGGACAGGTCGTGGGAACACTGAAGCTTTCTTT. Translated: CASSLGTGRGNTEAFF.

This CDR3 is CASSPWTSGRTYEQYF. The CDR3 region has the DNA TGTGCCAGCAGCCCCTGGACTAGCGGGCGGACCTACGAGCAGTACTTC. The chain links TRBV11-2 to TRBJ2-7; TRBD2 matches 11 bases. From germline, CDR1 is SGHAT and CDR2 FQNNGV. The CDR3 contains 16 residues. The ends lost 5 bases at V and 2 bases at J; junction bases unmatched: 8.

This clone was detected only a few times. The chain carries TRBV7-2 and TRBJ1-5; weak D call: TRBD1 (5 bases). This CDR3 is built from 14 residues. Trimming stripped 8 bases from V and 0 bases from J, with 11 bases between. In germline, CDR1 is SGHTA, CDR2 FQGNSA. For the CDR3, the DNA is TGTGCCAGCGGACGGCAGGGTAGCAATCAGCCCCAGCATTTT. Its protein product is CASGRQGSNQPQHF. Full variable domain (remainder filled in from reference TRBV7-2 and TRBJ1-5): GAGVSQSPSNKVTEKGKDVELRCDPISGHTALYWYRQSLGQGLEFLIYFQGNSAPDKSGLPSDRFSAERTGGSVSTLTIQRTQQEDSAVYLCASGRQGSNQPQHFGDGTRLSIL.

The genes are TRBV3-1 (or the pseudogene TRBV3-2) and TRBJ1-2; tentative D call: TRBD1 (6 bases). CDR3 size: 14 residues. Trimming removed 2 bases at V and 2 bases at J, with 9 bases between. The germline V gene encodes CDR1 LGHDT and CDR2 YNNKEL (reference sequence). CDR3 DNA: TGTGCCAGCAGCCAAAATACAGGGAACTATGGCTACACCTTC. This sequence encodes CASSQNTGNYGYTF.

The V and J genes are TRBV7-9 and TRBJ1-2, with 7 bases matching TRBD1. Trimming at V came to 5 bases and at J to 8 bases, leaving 8 bases not matched to a gene. CDR1 is SEHNR and CDR2 is FQNEAQ in the germline V gene (reference sequence). CDR3 size: 13 residues. The CDR3 spells CASSDRQGGGYTF. The CDR3 DNA sequence: TGTGCCAGCAGCGATCGACAGGGCGGGGGCTACACCTTC.

This chain links TRBV19 with TRBJ1-2; a possible D gene is TRBD1 (5 bases). The CDR3 loop spans 17 amino acids. V gave up 6 bases and J gave up 5 bases, with 25 bases separating them. Germline lookup yields CDR1 LNHDA and CDR2 SQIVND (reference sequence). The CDR3 spells CASSKRYGGQGVYGYTF. The CDR3 DNA reads as TGTGCCAGTAGCAAGCGTTACGGCGGCCAGGGTGTTTATGGCTACACCTTC.

This clone occurred once. The CDR3 loop is CASIPGMNTEAFF. In DNA form, the CDR3 reads TGTGCCAGCATCCCAGGGATGAACACTGAAGCTTTCTTT. V usage is TRBV6-6 and J usage is TRBJ1-1, with TRBD1 as a possible D gene (5 bases). The CDR3 is 13 residues long. V lost 7 bases and J 0 bases, leaving 9 bases between the germline ends. Germline CDR1 and CDR2: MNHNY and SVGAGI (reference sequence).

The chain links TRBV6-5 to TRBJ1-1; the D gene is possibly TRBD1 (6 bases). V dropped 0 bases and J dropped 4 bases, with 12 bases sitting between them. The CDR3 runs 15 residues. Germline V lookup: CDR1 MNHEY, CDR2 SVGAGI. The DNA for the CDR3 is TGTGCCAGCAGTTACTCGCACACAGGGTCCACTGAAGCTTTCTTT. This translates into CASSYSHTGSTEAFF.

This clone was observed once. The V and J genes are TRBV3-1 (or the pseudogene TRBV3-2) and TRBJ1-5, with 12 bases that match TRBD1. V lost 3 bases and J lost 7; bases outside the gene matches: 13. The CDR3 is 18 amino acids. CDR1 and CDR2 (germline): LGHDT, YNNKEL (reference sequence). The CDR3 sequence: CASSHHAPGQGAWQPQHF. In DNA form, the CDR3 reads TGTGCCAGCAGCCACCACGCACCGGGACAGGGGGCATGGCAGCCCCAGCATTTT.

V usage is TRBV27 and J usage is TRBJ1-6; perhaps TRBD1 as D (6 bases). Germline-derived CDR1 and CDR2 are MNHEY and SMNVEV (reference sequence). The CDR3 covers 16 residues. The V and J ends lost 5 bases and 4 bases respectively, with 15 bases between them. The CDR3 is CASSPAGTLYNSPLHF. The CDR3 DNA sequence: TGTGCCAGCAGTCCCGCCGGGACACTTTATAATTCACCCCTCCACTTT.

This chain uses TRBV4-3 with TRBJ1-1, with 8 positions matching TRBD1. The CDR3 is 15 amino acids. Germline CDR1 is LGHNA and CDR2 is YSLEER. With 4 bases clipped from V and 3 bases from J, the junction kept 7 bases outside the gene matches. CDR3 sequence (DNA): TGCGCCAGCAGCCGAAAAGGACAGGGAGACACTGAAGCTTTCTTT. Its translation is CASSRKGQGDTEAFF.

The chain links TRBV27 to TRBJ2-1; a possible D gene is TRBD1 (5 bases). Germline CDR1 is MNHEY and CDR2 is SMNVEV (reference sequence). Trimming took off 5 bases at V and 8 bases at J, with 16 bases between the two ends. The CDR3 sequence is 14 residues long. The CDR3 DNA is TGTGCCAGCAGTCCCCTATCAGGGCTGGATGAGCAGTTCTTC. Translation gives CASSPLSGLDEQFF.

The genes are TRBV5-1 and TRBJ1-2; 7 bases fit TRBD1. V shed 3 bases, J shed 4 bases, and the junction held 6 bases outside the gene matches. This CDR3 is built from 14 residues. CDR1 SGHRS and CDR2 YFSETQ come from the germline V gene. The CDR3 loop is CASSSEGAGYGYTF. CDR3 DNA sequence: TGCGCCAGCAGCTCTGAGGGGGCCGGCTATGGCTACACCTTC.

J is TRBJ2-2 and V is TRBV9, with 7 nucleotides matching TRBD1. CDR1 is SGDLS and CDR2 is YYNGEE in the germline V gene. The V and J ends lost 2 bases and 2 bases, in that order; junction bases with no gene match: 15. CDR3 size: 19 residues. CDR3 DNA: TGTGCCAGCAGCGTGGGTCCTCCCGGGACAGAGACCAACACCGGGGAGCTGTTTTTT. This translates into CASSVGPPGTETNTGELFF.

The CDR3 is CASSFRLGQGREKLFF. The CDR3 DNA reads TGTGCCAGCAGCTTCCGTCTGGGACAGGGTCGTGAAAAACTGTTTTTT. V gene TRBV5-6 combines with J gene TRBJ1-4; 9 bases fit TRBD1. The CDR3 runs to 16 residues. CDR1 is SGHDT, CDR2 YYEEEE, per germline. Germline trimming cut 2 bases from V and 7 bases from J; bases unmatched to any gene: 9.

In regard to this clone: Other DNA sequences of this sample code for an identical CDR3. The chain uses TRBV5-1 and TRBJ2-7; D ambiguous. Per germline, CDR1 SGHRS and CDR2 YFSETQ. CDR3 length: 11 amino acids. V lost 0 bases and J 6 bases, leaving 4 bases between the germline ends. CDR3 protein: CASSLAGEQYF. The CDR3, as DNA: TGCGCCAGCAGCTTGGCGGGCGAGCAGTACTTC. The full variable domain, its missing parts supplied by reference TRBV5-1 and TRBJ2-7, is KAGVTQTPRYLIKTRGQQVTLSCSPISGHRSVSWYQQTPGQGLQFLFEYFSETQRNKGNFPGRFSGRQFSNSRSEMNVSTLELGDSALYLCASSLAGEQYFGPGTRLTVT.